These 7 T cell receptor beta chains were all obtained from the same sample, sequenced in a study of shared clonotypes between healthy human individuals. Terminally differentiated effector memory CD45RA+ cells were excluded from the naive CD8 cells, which were CD45RO-negative and positively selected for CCR7. This table comes from immunoSEQ multiplex PCR, and its TCRdb copy is limited to in-frame clones, with some not included. The sample includes some 2,100,000 clones, under 95% of them seen just once. The sequencing input was naive CD8+ T cells from PBMCs. These TCRs come from a man between 18 and 35 years old in good health. Some clones in this sample may be carry-over from other donors' samples.

CDR3 nucleotides: TGTGCCAGCAGTTCCTTTAGGAGCAATGAGCAGTTCTTC. Its protein product is CASSSFRSNEQFF. The chain couples TRBV27 to TRBJ2-1; no firm D call. The CDR3 covers 13 residues. CDR1 is MNHEY and CDR2 is SMNVEV in the germline V gene (reference sequence). V dropped 4 bases and J dropped 6 bases, with 10 bases sitting between them.

In DNA, the CDR3 is TGTGCCAGCAGCGGCCGGACAGGGGAAAACACTGAAGCTTTCTTT. Amino acids: CASSGRTGENTEAFF. This chain links TRBV7-9 with TRBJ1-1; the match to TRBD1 covers 9 bases. Germline CDR1 and CDR2: SEHNR and FQNEAQ (reference sequence). Losses at the gene ends were 5 bases for V and 2 bases for J; bases not matched to a gene: 6. The CDR3 runs to 15 residues.

V gene TRBV4-1 combines with J gene TRBJ2-1, with 9 bases identical to TRBD2. The CDR3 has 17 residues. In germline, CDR1 is MGHRA, CDR2 YSYEKL. Unmatched junction bases numbered 10, after V lost 0 bases and J lost 7 bases. CDR3 DNA sequence: TGCGCCAGCAGCCAAGATCGGCGCACTAGCGGGTTGAATGAGCAGTTCTTC. Protein: CASSQDRRTSGLNEQFF.

The rearrangement joins TRBV7-6 to TRBJ2-2; D gene unclear. V was cut by 7 bases and J by 4 bases, with 4 bases left in between. The CDR3 contains 11 residues. Germline CDR1 SGHVS, CDR2 FNYEAQ. The CDR3 DNA sequence: TGTGCCAGCACCGGCACCGGGGAGCTGTTTTTT. It specifies CASTGTGELFF.

This clone came up once. The rearrangement links TRBV7-9 to TRBJ2-7; 8 nucleotides line up with TRBD2. Germline loops: CDR1 SEHNR, CDR2 FQNEAQ (reference sequence). Unmatched junction bases numbered 7, after V lost 3 bases and J lost 3 bases. The CDR3 runs 15 residues. The CDR3 spells CASSFAGSGNYEQYF. DNA for the CDR3: TGTGCCAGCAGCTTTGCGGGTAGCGGGAACTACGAGCAGTACTTC.

The chain carries TRBV11-2 and TRBJ2-7; D might be TRBD1 (5 bases). This CDR3 comprises 14 residues. Germline lookup yields CDR1 SGHAT and CDR2 FQNNGV. The ends were cut back, 3 bases at V and 7 bases at J, with 16 bases in the middle. CDR3 in DNA: TGTGCCAGCAGCTTCAGCTGGGGCACGGATGAGCAGTACTTC. It is translated as CASSFSWGTDEQYF.

This clone was counted a single time. The chain uses TRBV9 and TRBJ2-7; 9 bases agree with TRBD2. V shed 4 bases and J 6 bases; nucleotides not matched to a gene: 8. Germline CDR1 is SGDLS and CDR2 is YYNGEE. CDR3 length: 14 residues. CDR3 sequence: CASSLTSGFSEQYF. The CDR3 bases are TGTGCCAGCAGCCTGACTAGCGGATTTTCCGAGCAGTACTTC.